This T cell receptor beta chain appears in the sequencing data of a study of beta chain features in type 1 diabetes. Study-wide background: Cells sorted and examined across all samples totaled approximately 110 million. Findings and caveats of the study: Amplification by PCR could prefer shorter templates, with the same effect in patients and controls. Type 1 diabetes patients had TCRB CDR3s that were shorter (moderately but significantly so) in all four CD4+ subsets.

The isolated RNA, all of it, was reverse transcribed, so expressed TCRB transcripts were what got sequenced. The table came from immunoSEQ multiplex PCR; TCRdb's copy has only in-frame clones and leaves some out. Of about 70,000 clones in the sample, 49% were seen once. As for this clone: The target antigen is unknown.

Populations isolated by sorting all had purity greater than 95%. CDR1 LNHDA and CDR2 SQIVND come from the germline V gene (reference sequence). The CDR3 consists of 15 residues. J lost 11 bases, V lost 6 bases, and 13 bases had no gene match. This clonotype was obtained from a man between 25 and 39 years old with type 1 diabetes. This chain links TRBV19 with TRBJ1-5; the match to TRBD1 covers 10 bases. Sequencing used central memory CD4+ T cells from blood. The DNA of the CDR3 is TGTGCCAGTAGGCGCGGGACAGGGGTTATTGAGGCCCAGCATTTT. Translating gives CASRRGTGVIEAQHF.